These 18 T cell receptor beta chains were sequenced from one sample in a study of STAT5B mutations in CD4+ large granular lymphocyte leukemia. Repertoires were generated with immunoSEQ multiplex PCR, while TCRdb's copy carries only in-frame clones and drops some. The data contain roughly 30,000 clones, more than 75% of them seen just once; the ten biggest clones take up roughly 2%. Source material: CD4+ T cells from blood buffy coats. The receptors stem from a human donor in good health.

The V gene is TRBV7-9, the J gene TRBJ2-1; 9 bases are shared with TRBD1. The trim removed 5 bases at V and 6 bases at J, leaving 11 bases unmatched. This CDR3 is built from 16 residues. Per germline, CDR1 SEHNR and CDR2 FQNEAQ (reference sequence). CDR3 protein: CASSASGQGSRNEQFF. The CDR3 DNA is TGTGCCAGCAGCGCCTCTGGACAGGGGTCGCGCAATGAGCAGTTCTTC.

This clone has just one count. The genes are TRBV5-4 and TRBJ2-7; 11 bases line up with TRBD2. The CDR3 sequence is 16 residues long. V lost 0 bases, J lost 0 bases, and 2 bases stayed unmatched. Germline CDR1 SGHNT, CDR2 YYREEE (reference sequence). DNA for the CDR3: TGTGCCAGCAGCTTGGCTAGCGGGGGGTACTCCTACGAGCAGTACTTC. This encodes CASSLASGGYSYEQYF.

In this sample, this clone turned up a few times. The chain couples TRBV7-9 to TRBJ2-7; D is possibly TRBD1 (5 bases). V was pared by 5 bases and J by 4 bases, with 9 bases between. This CDR3 comprises 12 residues. Germline-derived CDR1 and CDR2 are SEHNR and FQNEAQ (reference sequence). CDR3 residues: CASSVREYEQYF. CDR3 sequence (DNA): TGTGCCAGCAGCGTCAGGGAATACGAGCAGTACTTC.

The chain recombines TRBV6-1 with TRBJ1-5; the D is unclear. V dropped 3 bases and J dropped 5 bases, with 17 bases sitting between them. There are 16 residues in the CDR3. Germline CDR1 MNHNS, CDR2 SASEGT. The chain's CDR3 is CASSELGFPSDQPQHF. The CDR3 nucleotides read TGTGCCAGCAGTGAGCTAGGTTTTCCCTCAGATCAGCCCCAGCATTTT.

The chain carries TRBV30 and TRBJ1-2, with D unresolved. Germline lookup yields CDR1 GTSNPN and CDR2 SVGIG (reference sequence). This CDR3 contains 12 residues. Trimming took 4 bases from V and 2 from J, leaving 8 bases between them. The CDR3 spells CAWTGDNYGYTF. CDR3 nucleotide sequence: TGTGCCTGGACAGGTGACAACTATGGCTACACCTTC.

The rearrangement links TRBV10-3 to TRBJ2-1; 9 bases line up with TRBD1. CDR3 length equals 16 residues. In germline, CDR1 is ENHRY, CDR2 SYGVKD. After removal of 2 bases from V and 0 bases from J, the junction contained 2 bases not matched to a gene. The CDR3 DNA sequence: TGTGCCATCAGTGAGAGGGACAGGGCCTCCTACAATGAGCAGTTCTTC. Amino acid sequence: CAISERDRASYNEQFF.

The gene calls are TRBV7-9 and TRBJ2-7; weak D call: TRBD2 (5 bases). Looked up from germline, CDR1 is SEHNR and CDR2 is FQNEAQ (reference sequence). Deletions cut 4 bases from V and 10 bases from J, with 17 bases between. The CDR3 spans 13 residues. CDR3 loop: CASSSAEGERQYF. Here the CDR3 DNA reads TGTGCCAGCAGCTCCGCTGAGGGCGAACGTCAGTACTTC.

CDR3 sequence reads: CATSRDSSKPGYGYTF. The CDR3 coding sequence is TGTGCCACCAGCAGAGATTCTAGCAAGCCGGGCTATGGCTACACCTTC. The chain links TRBV15 to TRBJ1-2; D not certain. This CDR3 region has 16 residues. Trimming removed 0 bases from V and 4 bases from J, with 15 bases in between. Germline loops: CDR1 LNHNV, CDR2 YYDKDF (reference sequence).

The genes are TRBV5-1 and TRBJ1-4; D ambiguous. Per germline, CDR1 SGHRS and CDR2 YFSETQ. This CDR3 is 13 amino acids long. Trimming removed 2 bases from V and 8 bases from J, with 10 bases in between. DNA of the CDR3: TGCGCCAGCAGCTTTACTAAAGGGGAAAAACTGTTTTTT. Residues: CASSFTKGEKLFF.

This chain uses TRBV19 with TRBJ1-3; D is undetermined. The CDR3 extends over 15 amino acids. Germline V gene sequence: CDR1 LNHDA, CDR2 SQIVND (reference sequence). Deletions cut 3 bases from V and 2 bases from J, with 11 bases between. The CDR3 protein is CASSIPRGAGNTIYF. The CDR3 nucleotides read TGTGCCAGTAGTATCCCCCGGGGTGCTGGAAACACCATATATTTT.

The genes are TRBV30 and TRBJ2-7, with 12 bases identical to TRBD1. The CDR3 runs to 16 residues. Germline-derived CDR1 and CDR2 are GTSNPN and SVGIG (reference sequence). V was pared by 1 base and J by 4 bases, with 8 bases of the junction left unmatched. CDR3 sequence (DNA): TGTGCCTGGAGTGGGCTTCCGGGACAGGGGGCATACGAGCAGTACTTC. Translating gives CAWSGLPGQGAYEQYF.

The chain joins TRBV9 to TRBJ1-2; D is unresolved. This CDR3 region has 15 residues. From germline, CDR1 is SGDLS and CDR2 YYNGEE. The V end was cut by 2 bases, the J end by 1 base, with 12 bases between. The CDR3 protein is CASSVGPGFNYGYTF. Written as DNA, the CDR3 is TGTGCCAGCAGCGTGGGCCCGGGGTTTAACTATGGCTACACCTTC.

This chain links TRBV7-8 with TRBJ1-1; no clear D. The CDR3 has 12 amino acids. Germline V gene lookup returns CDR1 SGHVS and CDR2 FQNEAQ. V was trimmed by 5 bases and J by 4 bases, leaving 8 bases between them. The CDR3 loop reads CASSPRSTEAFF. The CDR3 DNA follows: TGTGCCAGCAGCCCGAGGAGCACTGAAGCTTTCTTT.

This CDR3 is CASSLAGRGAEETQYF. The CDR3 region has the DNA TGTGCCAGCAGCTTAGCGGGACGGGGGGCTGAAGAGACCCAGTACTTC. The genes are TRBV7-2 and TRBJ2-5, with a possible D match to TRBD2 (7 bases). This CDR3 contains 16 residues. V shed 0 bases and J shed 3 bases, with 14 bases lying between them. Germline values: CDR1 SGHTA, CDR2 FQGNSA.

V gene TRBV28 combines with J gene TRBJ1-1; 10 bases are shared with TRBD1. In germline, CDR1 is MDHEN, CDR2 SYDVKM. With 6 bases clipped from V and 5 bases from J, the junction kept 9 bases outside the gene matches. The length of the CDR3 is 15 residues. CDR3 DNA sequence: TGTGCCAGCAGCGCACGGACAGGGGGTAGGACTGAAGCTTTCTTT. This encodes CASSARTGGRTEAFF.

This sequence joins TRBV27 and TRBJ1-5, with D uncertain. The germline V and J ends were trimmed by 5 bases and 4 bases, with 12 bases remaining between them. This CDR3 region has 14 residues. Germline CDR1 and CDR2: MNHEY and SMNVEV (reference sequence). Here the CDR3 reads CASSPTNRNQPQHF. The CDR3, as DNA: TGTGCCAGCAGTCCTACAAACCGGAATCAGCCCCAGCATTTT.

The sample holds a few counts of this clone. This chain uses TRBV14 with TRBJ1-6; a weak D match, TRBD1 (5 bases). The CDR3 contains 16 residues. Between the trimmed V and J ends, which lost 4 bases and 5 bases, there was a span of 15 bases. CDR1 is SGHDN, CDR2 FVKESK, per germline. CDR3 sequence: CASSRRVGRDNSPLHF. For the CDR3, the DNA is TGTGCCAGCAGCCGAAGGGTCGGCAGGGATAATTCACCCCTCCACTTT.

This clone was picked up a small number of times. The chain uses TRBV11-2 and TRBJ1-2; TRBD1 aligns across 10 bases. The germline gives CDR1 SGHAT, CDR2 FQNNGV. The CDR3 runs 15 residues. V was clipped by 6 bases and J by 8 bases; unmatched bases: 12. CDR3 bases: TGTGCCAGCAGTTCAAGCGGGACAGGGGATTACGGCTACACCTTC. Encoded protein: CASSSSGTGDYGYTF.